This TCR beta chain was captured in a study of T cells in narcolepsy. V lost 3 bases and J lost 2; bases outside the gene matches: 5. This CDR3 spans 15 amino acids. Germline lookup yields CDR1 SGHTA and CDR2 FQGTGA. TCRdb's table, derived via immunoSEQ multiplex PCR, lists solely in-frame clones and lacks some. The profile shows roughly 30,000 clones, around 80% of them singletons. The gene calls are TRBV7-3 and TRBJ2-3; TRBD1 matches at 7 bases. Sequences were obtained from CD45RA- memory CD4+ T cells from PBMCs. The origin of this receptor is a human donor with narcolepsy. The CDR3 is CASSLGQGDTDTQYF. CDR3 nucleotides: TGTGCCAGCAGCTTGGGGCAGGGGGACACAGATACGCAGTATTTT.